These 2 T cell receptor beta chains were sequenced from one sample in a study of PD-L1 blockade in urothelial cancer. Clones were read by immunoSEQ multiplex PCR, and TCRdb kept only the in-frame ones, dropping some. Of just under 40,000 clones listed, more than 85% were seen once; the top ten hold approximately 10%. Time point denoted: pretreatment peripheral blood. Sample: PBMCs, taken around atezolizumab (anti-PD-L1) treatment. The receptors were gathered from a woman aged 60-70 years with urothelial cancer.

A single count supports this clone. The chain recombines TRBV19 with TRBJ2-3, with D tentatively TRBD2 (5 bases). Looked up from germline, CDR1 is LNHDA and CDR2 is SQIVND (reference sequence). The CDR3 contains 16 residues. Trimming cost V 3 bases and J 0 bases, with 13 bases left between them. The CDR3 nucleotides read TGTGCCAGTAGTATGAGGCAGCGGTCGAGCACAGATACGCAGTATTTT. Amino acid sequence: CASSMRQRSSTDTQYF. Based on the CDR3 plus reference TRBV19 and TRBJ2-3, the full variable domain is DGGITQSPKYLFRKEGQNVTLSCEQNLNHDAMYWYRQDPGQGLRLIYYSQIVNDFQKGDIAEGYSVSREKKESFPLTVTSAQKNPTAFYLCASSMRQRSSTDTQYFGPGTRLTVL.

The chain carries TRBV7-2 and TRBJ1-5; tentatively, D is TRBD1 (6 bases). Germline V lookup: CDR1 SGHTA, CDR2 FQGNSA. This CDR3 is 14 amino acids long. The V gene lost 4 bases and the J gene lost 3 bases, with 10 bases spanning the gap. This CDR3 is CASSYTGTNQPQHF. CDR3 sequence (DNA): TGTGCCAGCAGCTATACAGGGACCAATCAGCCCCAGCATTTT.